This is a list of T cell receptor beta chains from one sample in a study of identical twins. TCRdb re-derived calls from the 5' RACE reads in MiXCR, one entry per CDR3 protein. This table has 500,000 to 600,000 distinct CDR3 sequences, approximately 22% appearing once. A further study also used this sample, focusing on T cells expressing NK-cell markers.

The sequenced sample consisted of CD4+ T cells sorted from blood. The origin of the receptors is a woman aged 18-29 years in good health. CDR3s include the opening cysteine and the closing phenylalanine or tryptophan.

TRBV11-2 CASSSAGTFNTGELFF
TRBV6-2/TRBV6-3 CASSTTGSADTQYF
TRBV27 CANSFKEETQYF
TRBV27 CASSPNCEQYF
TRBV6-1 CASSPKRGQETQYF
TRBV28 CASNPEGISYEQYF
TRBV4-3 CASSQVAGLGRSDTQYF
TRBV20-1 CSANRQGGSYEQYF
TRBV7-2 CASSLRTGGYNEQFF
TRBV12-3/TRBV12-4 CASSPVILAVQETQYF
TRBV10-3 CATHPVSTAPSNYGYTF
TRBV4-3 CASSVGAAYRDEQYF
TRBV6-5 CASSKSAYEQYF
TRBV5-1 CASSLAGGRAIGELFF
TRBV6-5 CASIAGGRAFF
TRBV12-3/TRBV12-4 CASSQVLKTQYF
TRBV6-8 CASSPSGRGNEQFF
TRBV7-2 CASSLLYNEQFF
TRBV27 CASSSRGYQPQHF
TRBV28 CAILLAGGYEQYF
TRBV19 CASTLMAGADTQYF
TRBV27 CASSFQGMPQHF